This is a list of T cell receptor beta chains from one sample in a study of T cell changes during pregnancy in multiple sclerosis. The method was immunoSEQ multiplex PCR; TCRdb's version includes in-frame clones alone and lacks a portion of them. This sample has 33,000 or so clones, with around 89% found just once. Here the sequenced sample was CD8+ T cells from peripheral blood mononuclear cells, taken in the third trimester of pregnancy. Receptors originate from a female donor with multiple sclerosis, enrolled in a pregnancy study. Each CDR3 is given with its conserved first and last residue. Fields, in order: D gene, J gene, V gene, clone size, CDR3 protein, CDR3 DNA. A D gene is named only where the DNA matches it firmly. Rows give clone size only sometimes, using once, few, many, or a class for an expanded clone.

>.|TRBJ2-5|TRBV4-1|once
CASSPEWGRAQETQYF
TGCGCCAGCAGCCCAGAGTGGGGCAGGGCCCAAGAGACCCAGTACTTC
>.|TRBJ1-2|TRBV5-6|.
CASSLGGTISIYGYTF
TGTGCCAGCAGCTTGGGGGGGACAATATCTATCTATGGCTACACCTTC
>.|TRBJ2-7|TRBV11-2|.
CASSLRRGYSYEQYF
TGTGCCAGCAGCTTAAGGCGGGGATACTCCTACGAGCAGTACTTC
>TRBD2|TRBJ2-2|TRBV9|.
CASSATRGLAGAAGELFF
TGTGCCAGCAGCGCCACGAGGGGACTAGCGGGGGCGGCCGGGGAGCTGTTTTTT
>TRBD1|TRBJ1-2|TRBV6-6|once
CASSTRDSANYGYTF
TGTGCCAGCAGTACGCGGGACAGCGCCAACTATGGCTACACCTTC
>.|TRBJ2-5|TRBV9|.
CASSTGHRQETQYF
TGTGCCAGCAGCACCGGACACCGACAAGAGACCCAGTACTTC
>.|TRBJ2-4|TRBV6-5|.
CASSPGRGNIQYF
TGTGCCAGCAGCCCCGGACGGGGAAACATTCAGTACTTC
>.|TRBJ1-6|TRBV25-1|few
CASSATGYSPNSPLHF
TGTGCCAGCAGTGCGACGGGATACAGCCCTAATTCACCCCTCCACTTT
>.|TRBJ1-2|TRBV5-6|.
CASSLGGANGYTF
TGTGCCAGTTCCTTGGGGGGGGCGAATGGCTACACCTTC
>TRBD1|TRBJ2-1|TRBV6-4|medium-sized
CASSDSTGGYNEQFF
TGTGCCAGCAGTGACTCTACAGGGGGCTACAATGAGCAGTTCTTC
>.|TRBJ1-2|TRBV10-3|.
CAISESGESNYGYTF
TGTGCCATCAGTGAGTCAGGGGAATCTAACTATGGCTACACCTTC
>TRBD1|TRBJ1-5|TRBV7-9|once
CASSRDRLGIGWDQPQHF
TGTGCCAGCAGCCGGGACAGGCTTGGGATAGGGTGGGATCAGCCCCAGCATTTT
>.|TRBJ1-1|TRBV6-5|few
CASSYSGSNTEAFF
TGTGCCAGCAGTTACTCGGGGAGTAACACTGAAGCTTTCTTT
>TRBD2|TRBJ2-1|TRBV5-6|.
CASSYASGRGYNEQFF
TGTGCCAGCAGTTACGCTAGCGGGAGAGGCTACAATGAGCAGTTCTTC
>.|TRBJ1-5|TRBV21-1|few
CASSASPDRGKLDSNQPQHF
TGTGCCAGCAGCGCCTCCCCGGACAGGGGGAAACTTGATAGCAATCAGCCCCAGCATTTT
>TRBD2|TRBJ2-2|TRBV11-2|.
CASSSLTRTSGSAGELFF
TGTGCCAGCAGCTCCCTCACACGGACTAGCGGGAGCGCCGGGGAGCTGTTTTTT
>TRBD1|TRBJ1-1|TRBV6-1|.
CASSEMDRVFRNTEAFF
TGTGCCAGCAGTGAAATGGACAGGGTCTTCCGGAACACTGAAGCTTTCTTT
>TRBD2|TRBJ2-7|TRBV6-5|.
CASSLTSGRHEQYF
TGTGCCAGCAGTTTGACTAGCGGGAGGCACGAGCAGTACTTC
>.|TRBJ2-3|TRBV7-3|medium-sized
CASSLPRGDSTDTQYF
TGTGCCAGCAGCCTACCCCGGGGAGATAGCACAGATACGCAGTATTTT
>.|TRBJ2-2|TRBV7-8|.
CASSPLLTTGELFF
TGTGCCAGCAGCCCCCTTTTAACAACCGGGGAGCTGTTTTTT
>TRBD2|TRBJ2-1|TRBV6-4|.
CASSDAGGPHNEQFF
TGTGCCAGCAGTGACGCGGGAGGGCCCCACAATGAGCAGTTCTTC
>TRBD1|TRBJ2-1|TRBV19|.
CASSMGRGLYNEQFF
TGTGCCAGTAGTATGGGCAGGGGGCTATACAATGAGCAGTTCTTC
>.|TRBJ1-1|TRBV5-1|.
CASMTRGNTEAFF
TGCGCCAGCATGACCAGGGGTAACACTGAAGCTTTCTTT
>TRBD2|TRBJ2-7|TRBV12-5|.
CASRASGTYEQYF
TGTGCTAGTAGGGCTAGCGGGACCTACGAGCAGTACTTC
>TRBD1|TRBJ1-1|TRBV9|.
CASSVAGQGSAEAFF
TGTGCCAGCAGCGTAGCGGGACAGGGTAGCGCTGAAGCTTTCTTT
>.|TRBJ2-1|TRBV9|.
CASSVEGVYNEQFF
TGTGCCAGCAGCGTAGAGGGAGTTTACAATGAGCAGTTCTTC
>TRBD1|TRBJ1-5|TRBV16|.
CASSQRQGYQPQHF
TGTGCCAGCAGCCAACGACAGGGGTATCAGCCCCAGCATTTT
>.|TRBJ2-2|TRBV4-1|.
CASSPTWGANTGELFF
TGCGCCAGCAGCCCGACTTGGGGGGCGAACACCGGGGAGCTGTTTTTT
>TRBD1|TRBJ2-1|TRBV28|medium-sized
CASKTGTGESNEQFF
TGTGCCAGCAAGACCGGGACAGGGGAGTCGAATGAGCAGTTCTTC
>.|TRBJ2-1|TRBV5-1|.
CASSSKAGGPPSEQFF
TGCGCCAGCAGCTCCAAGGCGGGCGGCCCACCCAGTGAGCAGTTCTTC
>.|TRBJ1-1|TRBV6-5|few
CASSSGGLEAFF
TGTGCCAGCAGTTCGGGAGGCCTTGAAGCTTTCTTT
>TRBD2|TRBJ2-1|TRBV27|once
CSSSPSAGDSYNEQFF
TGTTCCAGCAGTCCTTCAGCGGGAGATTCCTACAATGAGCAGTTCTTC
>TRBD2|TRBJ2-1|TRBV2|.
CASSTGTSRVNEQFF
TGTGCCAGCAGCACCGGGACTAGCCGGGTCAATGAGCAGTTCTTC